This is a list of T cell receptor beta chains from one sample in a study of early T cells in non-severe SARS-CoV-2 infection. TCRdb analysed the 5' RACE reads with MiXCR anew, one entry per CDR3 protein. The repertoire has roughly 51,000 distinct CDR3 sequences, about 6% of them found once; the top ten carry about 3%. The sample was whole blood, taken at baseline. The receptors were gathered from an adult who was a healthcare worker with PCR-confirmed SARS-CoV-2 infection or an uninfected control (not recorded which). Both conserved end residues are part of each CDR3. Fields, in order: CDR3 protein, CDR3 DNA, CDR3 length, D gene, clone size, J gene, V gene. D genes are given only for firm matches. Part of the rows lack a size; the others show once, few, many or a class for expanded clones.

CDR3 protein: CASSFVGQVVSEQYF
CDR3 DNA: TGTGCCAGCAGCTTCGTGGGACAGGTAGTGTCCGAGCAGTACTTC
CDR3 length: 15
D gene: TRBD1
clone size: many
J gene: TRBJ2-7
V gene: TRBV7-9

CDR3 protein: CASSPLGNNEKLFF
CDR3 DNA: TGTGCCAGCAGCCCCCTGGGTAACAATGAAAAACTGTTTTTT
CDR3 length: 14
D gene: .
clone size: .
J gene: TRBJ1-4
V gene: TRBV7-6

CDR3 protein: CASSLTPGNTQYF
CDR3 DNA: TGTGCCAGCAGCTTGACACCCGGGAATACGCAGTATTTT
CDR3 length: 13
D gene: .
clone size: .
J gene: TRBJ2-3
V gene: TRBV11-2

CDR3 protein: CASSLTSGGAADTQYF
CDR3 DNA: TGTGCCAGCAGCTTGACTAGCGGGGGGGCCGCAGATACGCAGTATTTT
CDR3 length: 16
D gene: TRBD2
clone size: many
J gene: TRBJ2-3
V gene: TRBV7-3

CDR3 protein: CASSIGVGISYEQYF
CDR3 DNA: TGTGCCAGTAGTATTGGTGTCGGAATCTCCTACGAGCAGTACTTC
CDR3 length: 15
D gene: .
clone size: .
J gene: TRBJ2-7
V gene: TRBV19

CDR3 protein: CASRNAGTGSSEAFF
CDR3 DNA: TGTGCCAGCAGGAACGCAGGGACAGGGTCTAGTGAAGCTTTCTTT
CDR3 length: 15
D gene: TRBD1
clone size: few
J gene: TRBJ1-1
V gene: TRBV27

CDR3 protein: CASRDTGGHYGYTF
CDR3 DNA: TGTGCCAGCAGGGATACAGGGGGCCACTATGGCTACACCTTC
CDR3 length: 14
D gene: TRBD1
clone size: .
J gene: TRBJ1-2
V gene: TRBV2

CDR3 protein: CASSVGVSSNTGELFF
CDR3 DNA: TGTGCCAGCAGCGTAGGAGTGTCTTCGAACACCGGGGAGCTGTTTTTT
CDR3 length: 16
D gene: .
clone size: many
J gene: TRBJ2-2
V gene: TRBV9

CDR3 protein: CASSFSRGLAAPETQYF
CDR3 DNA: TGTGCCAGCAGTTTTTCAAGGGGACTAGCGGCTCCAGAGACCCAGTACTTC
CDR3 length: 17
D gene: TRBD2
clone size: many
J gene: TRBJ2-5
V gene: TRBV28

CDR3 protein: CASSLGDRANAYGYTF
CDR3 DNA: TGTGCCAGCAGCTTAGGTGACAGGGCGAACGCCTATGGCTACACCTTC
CDR3 length: 16
D gene: TRBD1
clone size: many
J gene: TRBJ1-2
V gene: TRBV7-8

CDR3 protein: CASRRGTVEAFF
CDR3 DNA: TGTGCCAGCAGGCGGGGGACAGTTGAAGCTTTCTTT
CDR3 length: 12
D gene: TRBD1
clone size: .
J gene: TRBJ1-1
V gene: TRBV12-3/TRBV12-4

CDR3 protein: CASSFATDNYGYTF
CDR3 DNA: TGTGCCAGCAGCTTCGCGACAGATAACTATGGCTACACCTTC
CDR3 length: 14
D gene: .
clone size: .
J gene: TRBJ1-2
V gene: TRBV7-9

CDR3 protein: CASSIGQNTEAFF
CDR3 DNA: TGTGCCAGTAGTATAGGGCAGAACACTGAAGCTTTCTTT
CDR3 length: 13
D gene: .
clone size: few
J gene: TRBJ1-1
V gene: TRBV19

CDR3 protein: CSANGENTEAFF
CDR3 DNA: TGCAGTGCTAATGGGGAGAACACTGAAGCTTTCTTT
CDR3 length: 12
D gene: .
clone size: few
J gene: TRBJ1-1
V gene: TRBV20-1

CDR3 protein: CATSRVAPPGTGANVLTF
CDR3 DNA: TGTGCCACCAGCAGAGTCGCCCCGCCCGGCACTGGGGCCAACGTCCTGACTTTC
CDR3 length: 18
D gene: .
clone size: few
J gene: TRBJ2-6
V gene: TRBV15

CDR3 protein: CSAVNARGGLVNEQFF
CDR3 DNA: TGCAGTGCCGTAAACGCGCGGGGGGGCCTGGTCAATGAGCAGTTCTTC
CDR3 length: 16
D gene: TRBD2
clone size: .
J gene: TRBJ2-1
V gene: TRBV20-1

CDR3 protein: CASSPPSDRGGEQYF
CDR3 DNA: TGTGCCAGCTCACCACCATCCGACAGGGGTGGCGAGCAGTACTTC
CDR3 length: 15
D gene: TRBD1
clone size: many
J gene: TRBJ2-7
V gene: TRBV18

CDR3 protein: CSASRDSYAGNQPQHF
CDR3 DNA: TGCAGTGCTAGTCGGGACAGTTATGCGGGCAATCAGCCCCAGCATTTT
CDR3 length: 16
D gene: TRBD1
clone size: many
J gene: TRBJ1-5
V gene: TRBV20-1

CDR3 protein: CASSLVPDRVSRYEQYF
CDR3 DNA: TGTGCCAGCAGTTTAGTACCAGACAGGGTCAGTCGCTACGAGCAGTACTTC
CDR3 length: 17
D gene: TRBD1
clone size: .
J gene: TRBJ2-7
V gene: TRBV12-3/TRBV12-4

CDR3 protein: CASSLGPRVSGGSPLHF
CDR3 DNA: TGTGCCAGCAGCTTAGGCCCCAGGGTTTCTGGAGGTTCACCCCTCCACTTT
CDR3 length: 17
D gene: .
clone size: .
J gene: TRBJ1-6
V gene: TRBV7-6

CDR3 protein: CASSSLGDYGYTF
CDR3 DNA: TGTGCCAGCAGCTCCCTGGGGGACTATGGCTACACCTTC
CDR3 length: 13
D gene: .
clone size: few
J gene: TRBJ1-2
V gene: TRBV11-1

CDR3 protein: CSAKRTSGHNEQFF
CDR3 DNA: TGCAGTGCGAAGAGGACTAGCGGGCACAATGAGCAGTTCTTC
CDR3 length: 14
D gene: TRBD2
clone size: many
J gene: TRBJ2-1
V gene: TRBV20-1

CDR3 protein: CASSRTPRSEAFF
CDR3 DNA: TGTGCCAGTAGCCGGACTCCACGAAGTGAAGCTTTCTTT
CDR3 length: 13
D gene: .
clone size: few
J gene: TRBJ1-1
V gene: TRBV19

CDR3 protein: CATSDPGTGRETQYF
CDR3 DNA: TGTGCCACCAGTGACCCCGGGACAGGGAGAGAGACCCAGTACTTC
CDR3 length: 15
D gene: TRBD1
clone size: .
J gene: TRBJ2-5
V gene: TRBV24-1

CDR3 protein: CASSISSGPNNEQFF
CDR3 DNA: TGCGCCAGTTCGATAAGTAGCGGCCCCAACAATGAGCAGTTCTTC
CDR3 length: 15
D gene: .
clone size: .
J gene: TRBJ2-1
V gene: TRBV5-1

CDR3 protein: CSAENVRGTYEQYF
CDR3 DNA: TGCAGTGCCGAGAATGTGCGCGGCACCTACGAGCAGTACTTC
CDR3 length: 14
D gene: .
clone size: .
J gene: TRBJ2-7
V gene: TRBV20-1

CDR3 protein: CASSQARTGGWYEQYF
CDR3 DNA: TGCGCCAGCAGCCAAGCTCGGACGGGTGGTTGGTACGAGCAGTACTTC
CDR3 length: 16
D gene: .
clone size: many
J gene: TRBJ2-7
V gene: TRBV4-3

CDR3 protein: CSAATGGSQPQHF
CDR3 DNA: TGCAGTGCTGCGACAGGGGGATCTCAGCCCCAGCATTTT
CDR3 length: 13
D gene: TRBD1
clone size: many
J gene: TRBJ1-5
V gene: TRBV20-1

CDR3 protein: CSARVPSGGANEQFF
CDR3 DNA: TGCAGTGCTAGAGTGCCTAGCGGGGGGGCAAATGAGCAGTTCTTC
CDR3 length: 15
D gene: TRBD2
clone size: many
J gene: TRBJ2-1
V gene: TRBV20-1

CDR3 protein: CASSLSVRGGEQYF
CDR3 DNA: TGTGCCAGCAGTTTATCGGTCAGGGGGGGCGAGCAGTACTTC
CDR3 length: 14
D gene: .
clone size: .
J gene: TRBJ2-7
V gene: TRBV27

CDR3 protein: CASSPRDRLSTDTQYF
CDR3 DNA: TGTGCCAGCAGCCCCAGGGACCGTCTCAGCACAGATACGCAGTATTTT
CDR3 length: 16
D gene: .
clone size: many
J gene: TRBJ2-3
V gene: TRBV11-3

CDR3 protein: CSAASESSYNEQFF
CDR3 DNA: TGCAGTGCTGCCTCAGAAAGCTCCTACAATGAGCAGTTCTTC
CDR3 length: 14
D gene: .
clone size: many
J gene: TRBJ2-1
V gene: TRBV20-1

CDR3 protein: CASSLQGAIETQYF
CDR3 DNA: TGTGCCAGCAGTCTACAGGGGGCCATAGAGACCCAGTACTTC
CDR3 length: 14
D gene: TRBD1
clone size: many
J gene: TRBJ2-5
V gene: TRBV12-3/TRBV12-4

CDR3 protein: CASSLDGGQPQHF
CDR3 DNA: TGCGCCAGCAGTTTGGACGGGGGTCAGCCCCAGCATTTT
CDR3 length: 13
D gene: .
clone size: many
J gene: TRBJ1-5
V gene: TRBV5-1

CDR3 protein: CSARGGSYEQYF
CDR3 DNA: TGCAGTGCTAGAGGCGGGTCCTACGAGCAGTACTTC
CDR3 length: 12
D gene: .
clone size: many
J gene: TRBJ2-7
V gene: TRBV20-1

CDR3 protein: CASASGQGFEQYF
CDR3 DNA: TGTGCCAGCGCTTCGGGACAGGGCTTCGAGCAGTACTTC
CDR3 length: 13
D gene: TRBD1
clone size: few
J gene: TRBJ2-7
V gene: TRBV11-2